This TCR beta chain was sequenced during a study of T cells in Graves' hyperthyroidism and ophthalmopathy (dated by TCRdb to the late 2010s). Notes on the research overall: Peripheral blood samples were taken at the time of initial diagnosis, prior to any treatment. In addition, the study compared T-cell repertoires in thyroid tissue and in blood from five or six Graves' hyperthyroidism patients. TCR V-J signatures able to tell the groups apart were searched for in a discovery cohort of 90 to 100 patients, of whom fewer than 45 had Graves' ophthalmopathy and about 60 had stable Graves' hyperthyroidism. The roughly 100 discovery patients were randomly divided into training and test sets at a 7:3 ratio. Whether ophthalmopathy could be predicted prospectively was tested in an independent validation cohort made up of about 20 hyperthyroidism patients plus 17 patients who later progressed to ophthalmopathy. Following sampling, methimazole starting at 30 mg daily was given to hyperthyroidism patients, and high-dose intravenous methylprednisolone was given to ophthalmopathy patients. The paper reports TCR Vbeta CDR3 sequencing of roughly 140 peripheral blood samples: under 45 ophthalmopathy, under 80 hyperthyroidism and about 17 progressor patients.

The TCR beta CDR3 regions were amplified from the RNA transcripts. The TCR CDR3 was subjected to a first round of RT-PCR using the HTBI primer set and the Qiagen OneStep RT-PCR kit. Libraries were constructed in a second round of multiplex PCR, after which size selection and purification were performed. The libraries were sequenced on an Illumina HiSeq2000 using paired-end 100 bp reads. Concerning the study's data processing: Raw data were processed with SOAPnuke, discarding reads with adapters, uncalled bases, mean Phred below 15, or no exact constant-primer or identifier match. High-quality paired reads were merged with COPE v1.2.5, and unique nucleotide sequences were defined as clonotypes. MiTCR v1.1 was used to align clonotypes to the IMGT TRBV, TRBD and TRBJ reference segments. Analysis was restricted to V-J combinations with a frequency above 0.0001, which covered about 99% of repertoires. The TCS score was defined as F50 (clonal expansion) divided by E x V (chaos), with BLOSUM62-based TCRdist calculated between CDR3 peptides within each V-J. Welch's t-statistics and random forest reduced around 510 V-J features to 13, which were used in a naive Bayes classifier (R e1071). TCRdb ran its own pipeline on the public reads, namely fastp trimming at Q25 and MiXCR clone calling, and kept in-frame beta chains. CDR3 protein duplicates are merged, each entry listing the most common genes and DNA. The V and J calls were determined by TCRdb, not by the authors. For this sample the table gives 400,000 to 450,000 distinct CDR3 sequences, of which roughly 14% were detected only once. Around 13% of the sample rests with the top ten.

This clonotype was counted between two and nine times. Its antigen has not been determined. Within one base of it there is no much larger clone, and no base qualities were kept. Ophthalmopathy patients had moderately to severely active disease, Clinical Activity Score of at least 3, NOSPECS grade of at least 4, and duration under 3 months. Patients with uncontrolled infections, other autoimmune diseases, pregnancy or lactation were excluded. Clinical symptoms, serum thyroxine and TRAb, thyroid ultrasound, and orbital computed tomography formed the basis for the diagnoses. PBMCs were isolated from about 9 ml of fresh peripheral blood by Ficoll-Paque density gradient centrifugation. Trizol reagent was used to extract total RNA, and RNA quality was then checked on an Agilent 2100 Bioanalyzer. The CDR3 covers 17 residues, taking in both the cysteine and the phenylalanine. The DNA shown is the 51-base CDR3, in frame from base 1. As encoded in the germline V gene, CDR1 is SGHDN while CDR2 is FVKESK. The junction carries 17 bases between V and J, which are trimmed by 3 bases and 0 bases respectively.

Study-wide findings and limitations: Most expanded thyroid clonotypes (frequency above 0.001) were also detected in blood, suggesting blood repertoires may reflect thyroid immune responses. In validation, the model predicted progression to ophthalmopathy a median of roughly 6.1 months before onset, with about 64% sensitivity and just under 75% specificity. A model built on a 13 V-J signature distinguished ophthalmopathy from stable hyperthyroidism, reaching about 88% sensitivity and about 81% specificity in cross-validation and 80%/75% in testing. No statistical method was used to set the sample size in advance, and investigators knew the group allocation.

The specimen sequenced was blood. The TCR sequence derives from a young man with Graves' ophthalmopathy. The sequence joins TRBV14 to TRBJ1-2; the D region possibly corresponds to TRBD1 (6 bases align). The CDR3 is CASSHRTAELANYGYTF. The nucleotide sequence reads TGTGCCAGCAGCCACCGGACAGCGGAATTAGCTAACTATGGCTACACCTTC.